This TCR beta chain was sequenced during a study of response to subunit inactivated influenza vaccine. Germline lookup yields CDR1 KGHDR and CDR2 SFDVKD. The CDR3 runs 16 residues. V dropped 4 bases and J dropped 7; count of bases not matched to a gene: 11. One entry per CDR3 protein, called by TCRdb with MiXCR from the RT-PCR reads. The table records 400,000 to 650,000 distinct CDR3 sequences, about 7.2% of them present only once. Notes on this clonotype: As yet, its antigen is unknown.

Whole-study results and caveats: T cells newly recruited by each seasonal influenza vaccination are few, the authors suggested.

The chain recombines TRBV24-1 with TRBJ2-1, with TRBD2 matching over 8 bases. The sequences come from PBMCs from blood, collected around 2 years after vaccination. The sequence was obtained from a man between 50 and 75 years old who received an inactivated influenza vaccine. CDR3 DNA: TGTGCCACCAGTGAAGCCCGGTGGACGGGAGGGAATGAGCAGTTCTTC. Translated: CATSEARWTGGNEQFF.